This T cell receptor beta chain was identified during a study of blood T cell repertoires in COVID-19. Overall study: COVID-19 samples, acute and convalescent, were from the United States, Italy and Spain. T cells, B-cell-depleted T cells, or PBMCs supplied cDNA or gDNA.

Authors' analysis steps: Using reference gene primer amplification, nucleated cell counts were estimated. The data were produced by immunoSEQ multiplex PCR, yet TCRdb's version contains in-frame clones alone and is incomplete. The DNA was the basis for D and trimming; V, J and clone size are from that table. The table records fewer than 450,000 clones, around nine tenths of them present only once. The Seattle patients joined while their infection was active and were tracked longitudinally afterward. CDR1 and CDR2 (germline): MGHRA, YSYEKL. The V end lost 0 bases, the J end lost 3 bases, and 8 bases lay between the germline ends. The CDR3 runs to 15 residues.

This receptor was taken from a woman in her 70s with COVID-19, enrolled during active disease. Sequencing was carried out using peripheral blood. This rearrangement joins TRBV4-1 to TRBJ1-4; D not resolved. The CDR3 region is CASSQDGGANEKLFF. For the CDR3, the DNA is TGCGCCAGCAGCCAAGATGGCGGCGCTAATGAAAAACTGTTTTTT.